This TCR beta chain was captured by sequencing in a study of T cells expressing NK-cell markers. Study in general: From sorted CD3+CD56+NKG2C+, CD3+CD56+NKG2C- and CD3+CD56-NKG2C+ T cells came the TCR beta repertoires. Among eight sequenced donors, seven carried HCMV seropositivity while one was seronegative.

TCRdb re-called the 5' RACE reads; every CDR3 protein appears as one record, without DNA. The specimen's table records 130,000 to 150,000 distinct CDR3 sequences. The CDR3 length is 13 residues. The V gene's germline CDR1 is SQVTM and CDR2 ANQGSEA. On this clonotype: Its antigen remains unknown.

General study findings and limits: The study did not resolve the HCMV specificity of expanded NKG2C+ T cell clones. These clonotypes, the leaders elsewhere, also led the CD3+CD56-NKG2C+ fraction in four donors.

The sequence derives from a man younger than 35 in good health. The sample consisted of blood T cells: a sorted CD56 or NKG2C T cell subset, CD4+ or CD8+ T cells, or bulk PBMC T cells (not recorded which). The chain has TRBV29-1 and TRBJ2-2. CDR3 in amino acids: CSVGAANTGELFF.